These T cell receptor beta chains were read from a single sample in a study of T-cell memory formation after mild COVID-19. Using its own MiXCR run on the 5' RACE reads, TCRdb lists one record per CDR3 protein. The sample holds approximately 260,000 distinct CDR3 sequences, 15% to 20% seen once. Sequencing was carried out using PBMCs or a T cell subset sorted from them (not recorded which). These receptors came from a man aged 18 to 29 who had mild COVID-19 (a few samples of this study predate the infection). Cell type and time point are not known. Both conserved end residues are part of each CDR3. Fields, in order: D gene, J gene, clone size, V gene, CDR3 DNA, CDR3 protein. The D gene is left open where the match is weak. Clone size appears in some rows only: once, few, many, or a class for an expanded clone.

D: .
J: TRBJ2-1
size: .
V: TRBV20-1
DNA: TGCAGTGCTAGAGTGTGGGGCCCCTACAATGAGCAGTTCTTC
CDR3: CSARVWGPYNEQFF

D: TRBD2
J: TRBJ2-1
size: few
V: TRBV9
DNA: TGTGCCAGCAGCGCCCCCCTAGCGGGGGTTTACAATGAGCAGTTCTTC
CDR3: CASSAPLAGVYNEQFF

D: .
J: TRBJ2-5
size: .
V: TRBV6-5
DNA: TGTGCCAGCAGGAGCAGGGGAAAAATGGAGACCCAGTACTTC
CDR3: CASRSRGKMETQYF

D: .
J: TRBJ2-2
size: few
V: TRBV5-1
DNA: TGCGCCAGCAGCTTGGAGGACAGCTCGGGGGAGCTGTTTTTT
CDR3: CASSLEDSSGELFF

D: .
J: TRBJ2-1
size: .
V: TRBV29-1
DNA: TGCAGCGTTGAAGCGCGTTTGGGATACAATGAGCAGTTCTTC
CDR3: CSVEARLGYNEQFF

D: TRBD1
J: TRBJ1-6
size: few
V: TRBV4-1
DNA: TGCGCCAGCAGCAGACAGGGGCGCTCACCCCTCCACTTT
CDR3: CASSRQGRSPLHF

D: .
J: TRBJ2-5
size: many
V: TRBV11-2
DNA: TGTGCCAGCAGCCCTCCCGGGACCCCAGCCTACTTC
CDR3: CASSPPGTPAYF

D: .
J: TRBJ2-3
size: few
V: TRBV7-9
DNA: TGTGCCAGCGCTAACGGATTTGGGCCAGATACGCAGTATTTT
CDR3: CASANGFGPDTQYF

D: TRBD1
J: TRBJ1-1
size: few
V: TRBV28
DNA: TGTGCCAGCAGTACCAGGGGGCTGGTTACTGAAGCTTTCTTT
CDR3: CASSTRGLVTEAFF

D: .
J: TRBJ2-5
size: .
V: TRBV27
DNA: TGTGCCACACTCGGGCCCGATGGGGCGACCCAGTACTTC
CDR3: CATLGPDGATQYF